The clone carrying this T cell receptor beta chain occurred a few times. TCRdb itself ran the 5' RACE reads through MiXCR, one entry per CDR3 protein. The sample yields around 110,000 distinct CDR3 sequences, approximately 12% seen once. The data originate from a study of spatial heterogeneity in lung cancer. Turning to the study itself: Where available, sequencing covered follow-up PBMC samples, taken at a median of roughly two years after resection. Every unique TCR and UMI combination, on average, appeared more than ten times in raw reads.

This sample's time point: blood at routine non-recurrence follow-up after resection. Unsorted whole RNA of tumor, nontumor lung or frozen PBMC was sequenced. The clonotype comes from a male donor with early-stage non-small cell lung cancer. Sequenced material: PBMCs, taken at follow-up.

CDR3 coding DNA: TGTGCCAGCAGCTTACGCAGGGCGGACTATGGCTACACCTTC. Protein: CASSLRRADYGYTF. The chain links TRBV7-2 to TRBJ1-2, with TRBD1 as a possible D gene (5 bases). V was trimmed by 2 bases and J by 3 bases, leaving 10 bases between them. CDR1 is SGHTA, CDR2 FQGNSA, per germline. CDR3 length: 14 residues.